This entry lists 31 T cell receptor beta chains sequenced from one sample in a study of T-cell reconstitution after alpha-beta-depleted transplantation in children (dated by TCRdb to about 2016). This sample's treatment or condition label indicates: allogeneic hematopoietic cell transplantation with graft depleted of TCRalphabeta T cells and CD19 B cells. Library preparation employed PCR. The sample was run on an Illumina HiSeq 2500. TCR library preparation used molecular barcoding, with unique molecular identifiers applied to normalize quantification of the TCRbeta repertoire. TCRdb itself trimmed the public reads at Q25 with fastp, ran MiXCR and retained productive beta chains. Identical CDR3 protein sequences are pooled into one entry, listed with their most common genes and DNA. The sample data list 450,000 to 550,000 distinct CDR3 sequences, and around 10% of these were observed just once. Jointly, the top ten make up around 13% of the sample.

Sequencing was performed on PBMCs, mostly from graft donor cells, taken 180 days after TCRalphabeta/CD19-depleted stem cell transplant. These receptors were taken from a female patient between 2 and 15 years old who had a stem cell transplant for aplastic anemia, so the T cells may come from the graft donor.

This chain links TRBV6-1 with TRBJ1-6; a possible D gene is TRBD1 (5 bases). This CDR3 spans 15 amino acids. Trimming shortened V by 7 bases and J by 4 bases, and 14 bases separated the two germline ends. The germline V gene has CDR1 MNHNS and CDR2 SASEGT. In nucleotides, the CDR3 is TGTGCCAGCACCTTTAATCAGGGTTATAATTCACCCCTCCACTTT. Its protein is CASTFNQGYNSPLHF.

The V and J genes are TRBV6-5 and TRBJ2-1, with 7 bases lining up with TRBD2. The CDR3 has 17 amino acids. Germline V gives CDR1 MNHEY, CDR2 SVGAGI. Trimming at V came to 0 bases and at J to 8 bases, leaving 13 bases not matched to a gene. CDR3 nucleotide sequence: TGTGCCAGCAGTTACTCAGGCGCCGGCGGGAGCCCGGATGAGCAGTTCTTC. It is translated as CASSYSGAGGSPDEQFF.

The rearrangement joins TRBV4-2 to TRBJ1-4, with D possibly TRBD1 on 6 matching bases. The CDR3 length is 18 residues. The V gene lost 4 bases and the J gene lost 3 bases, with 21 bases spanning the gap. Germline CDR1 LGHNA, CDR2 YNFKEQ. CDR3: CASSRRPGAGAPNEKLFF. The CDR3 DNA reads as TGTGCCAGCAGCCGTCGACCCGGGGCGGGGGCTCCTAATGAAAAACTGTTTTTT.

This clonotype was observed a handful of times. The chain has TRBV5-6 and TRBJ1-5, with 8 bases aligning to TRBD1. With V trimmed by 3 bases and J by 9 bases, 11 bases remained unmatched. The V gene's germline CDR1 is SGHDT and CDR2 YYEEEE. CDR3 length: 15 residues. CDR3 loop: CASSSGTGSLRPQHF. The CDR3 region has the DNA TGTGCCAGCAGCTCAGGGACAGGCTCCCTCCGGCCCCAGCATTTT.

Many counts were recorded for this clonotype. The chain couples TRBV21-1 to TRBJ1-1. TRBV21-1 is an annotated pseudogene. This CDR3 region has 17 residues. The CDR3 loop is CASSLRALGRENTEAFF. For the CDR3, the DNA is TGTGCCAGCAGCCTTCGGGCCCTGGGGAGGGAGAACACTGAAGCTTTCTTT.

This chain links TRBV6-5 with TRBJ2-3; 8 nucleotides agree with TRBD2. The CDR3 is 16 amino acids. Germline V gene sequence: CDR1 MNHEY, CDR2 SVGAGI. V lost 2 bases and J lost 3; bases outside the gene matches: 7. CDR3 bases: TGTGCCAGCAGTTACACCGTACTAGCGGCGACAGATACGCAGTATTTT. As protein: CASSYTVLAATDTQYF.

This clonotype was seen repeatedly, ten times or more. This rearrangement joins TRBV28 to TRBJ2-7; either TRBD1 or TRBD2 may supply D (5 bases each). Trimming shortened V by 4 bases and J by 4 bases, and 14 bases separated the two germline ends. The CDR3 sequence is 14 residues long. Germline V gene lookup returns CDR1 MDHEN and CDR2 SYDVKM. CDR3: CASSWPRDGYEQYF. CDR3 sequence (DNA): TGTGCCAGCAGTTGGCCTCGGGACGGTTACGAGCAGTACTTC.

This chain links TRBV7-2 with TRBJ1-1; weak D call: TRBD1 (6 bases). This CDR3 is 13 amino acids long. Between the trimmed V and J ends, which lost 5 bases and 6 bases, there was a span of 13 bases. The germline V gene has CDR1 SGHTA and CDR2 FQGNSA. The CDR3 is CASSRGPGPEAFF. The CDR3 bases are TGTGCCAGCAGCCGGGGGCCAGGACCTGAAGCTTTCTTT. The whole variable domain, remainder taken from reference TRBV7-2 and TRBJ1-1, is GAGVSQSPSNKVTEKGKDVELRCDPISGHTALYWYRQSLGQGLEFLIYFQGNSAPDKSGLPSDRFSAERTGGSVSTLTIQRTQQEDSAVYLCASSRGPGPEAFFGQGTRLTVV.

This clonotype was detected only a few times. This chain uses TRBV9 with TRBJ2-2, with D possibly being TRBD1 (6 bases). Germline V gene sequence: CDR1 SGDLS, CDR2 YYNGEE. V lost 4 bases and J 0 bases, leaving 13 bases between the germline ends. This CDR3 spans 16 amino acids. CDR3 region: CASSPQGKTNTGELFF. CDR3 nucleotide sequence: TGTGCCAGCAGCCCTCAGGGGAAAACGAACACCGGGGAGCTGTTTTTT.

CDR3 DNA sequence: TGTGCCAGCAGACCCACAGGGGCGGGTATCGGCACTGAAGCTTTCTTT. Amino acid sequence: CASRPTGAGIGTEAFF. The rearrangement joins TRBV3-1 to TRBJ1-1; 7 bases are shared with TRBD1. CDR3 length: 16 amino acids. The J segment lost 4 bases and the V segment lost 6 bases, leaving 14 bases of the junction unmatched. Germline assignment: CDR1 LGHDT and CDR2 YNNKEL (reference sequence).

The chain combines TRBV7-4 with TRBJ2-7; 10 nucleotides align to TRBD1. Germline V gene lookup returns CDR1 SGHVT and CDR2 SQSDAQ. The CDR3 totals 17 residues. The CDR3 DNA reads TGTGCCACCTGCCAAGATCCACCCGGGACAGGGGCGGACGAGGAGTACGTC. This codes for CATCQDPPGTGADEEYV.

The J gene is TRBJ2-3, the V gene TRBV27, with 13 bases fitting TRBD2. The CDR3 has 13 amino acids. V shed 7 bases and J 7 bases; nucleotides not matched to a gene: 2. Germline lookup yields CDR1 MNHEY and CDR2 SMNVEV (reference sequence). The CDR3 reads CASTGTSGNTQYF. The CDR3 coding sequence is TGTGCCAGCACCGGGACTAGCGGGAATACGCAGTATTTT.

This clonotype was observed at least ten times. J is TRBJ2-1 and V is TRBV29-1; 11 bases fit TRBD2. CDR3 length: 14 residues. The V segment lost 3 bases and the J segment 8 bases; nucleotides outside the gene matches: 6. Germline CDR1 is SQVTM and CDR2 is ANQGSEA. CDR3 region: CSVEGLAGGYEQFF. CDR3 coding DNA: TGCAGCGTTGAGGGGCTAGCGGGAGGATATGAGCAGTTCTTC.

This clonotype showed up just a few times. J is TRBJ2-6 and V is TRBV28; tentative D call: TRBD2 (6 bases). This CDR3 has 16 residues. Germline V gene data show CDR1 as MDHEN and CDR2 as SYDVKM. The V end was cut by 8 bases, the J end by 5 bases, with 19 bases between. CDR3 nucleotide sequence: TGTGCCAGCGCGCTAGGATGGGGGGTCTGGGCCAACGTCCTGACTTTC. Amino acid sequence: CASALGWGVWANVLTF. Complete variable domain (other parts from reference TRBV28 and TRBJ2-6): DVKVTQSSRYLVKRTGEKVFLECVQDMDHENMFWYRQDPGLGLRLIYFSYDVKMKEKGDIPEGYSVSREKKERFSLILESASTNQTSMYLCASALGWGVWANVLTFGAGSRLTVL.

This clonotype was seen repeatedly, ten times or more. This chain uses TRBV5-1 with TRBJ1-4; 9 bases are shared with TRBD1. The CDR3 consists of 15 residues. CDR1 and CDR2 (germline): SGHRS, YFSETQ. After removal of 4 bases from V and 1 base from J, the junction contained 2 bases not matched to a gene. Here the CDR3 reads CASSRGQGTNEKLFF. CDR3 coding DNA: TGCGCCAGCAGCCGGGGACAGGGAACTAATGAAAAACTGTTTTTT.

This clonotype has a handful of counts. The rearrangement uses TRBV2 and TRBJ2-2; D remains ambiguous. The CDR3 has 15 amino acids. Germline CDR1 and CDR2: SNHLY and FYNNEI. Trimming took 7 bases from V and 1 from J, leaving 13 bases between them. Written as DNA, the CDR3 is TGTGCCAGCACCCTAATCCTAGGGAACACCGGGGAGCTGTTTTTT. It encodes CASTLILGNTGELFF.

This chain connects TRBV5-8 to TRBJ2-3, with a tentative D call TRBD2 (6 bases). CDR3 length: 15 amino acids. Germline loops: CDR1 SGHTS, CDR2 YDEGEE. With 0 bases removed from V and 6 bases from J, the gap between germline ends came to 14 bases. This chain's CDR3 is CASSLGSGGTDTQYF. CDR3 coding DNA: TGTGCCAGCAGCTTGGGAAGCGGCGGGACTGATACGCAGTATTTT.

The sample holds many counts of this clonotype. The chain links TRBV5-1 to TRBJ2-7; D unclear. V lost 0 bases to trimming and J lost 5 bases, with 9 bases between them. The CDR3 has 13 residues. Germline CDR1 is SGHRS and CDR2 is YFSETQ. CDR3 loop: CASSLAVSDEQYF. CDR3 DNA: TGCGCCAGCAGCTTGGCAGTTTCCGACGAGCAGTACTTC.

This clonotype was observed a handful of times. The V call is TRBV15, the J call TRBJ1-2, with a possible D match to TRBD1 (5 bases). CDR1 and CDR2 (germline): LNHNV, YYDKDF (reference sequence). This CDR3 comprises 16 residues. V was shortened by 1 base and J by 4 bases, with 16 bases between the two germline ends. Here the CDR3 reads CATSRGGVIRGYGYTF. The CDR3 DNA sequence: TGTGCCACCAGCAGAGGGGGGGTGATCCGTGGCTATGGCTACACCTTC.

This clonotype occurred a few times. The chain is built from TRBV12-3 or TRBV12-4 and TRBJ2-1; possible D gene TRBD2, 6 bases. The CDR3 is 15 amino acids. V lost 7 bases and J 4 bases, leaving 17 bases between the germline ends. This CDR3 is CASTAWGDAYNEQFF. The CDR3 bases are TGTGCCAGCACCGCTTGGGGGGACGCTTACAATGAGCAGTTCTTC.

The chain has TRBV7-9 and TRBJ1-6; D not resolved. Germline V lookup: CDR1 SEHNR, CDR2 FQNEAQ (reference sequence). Trimming cost V 5 bases and J 4 bases, with 9 bases left between them. This CDR3 spans 14 amino acids. This CDR3 reads CASSVDGYNSPLHF. In DNA, the CDR3 is TGTGCCAGCAGCGTAGACGGGTATAATTCACCCCTCCACTTT. Using reference TRBV7-9 and TRBJ1-6 for the parts outside the CDR3, the full variable domain is DTGVSQNPRHKITKRGQNVTFRCDPISEHNRLYWYRQTLGQGPEFLTYFQNEAQLEKSRLLSDRFSAERPKGSFSTLEIQRTEQGDSAMYLCASSVDGYNSPLHFGNGTRLTVT.

This clonotype was seen more than once but under ten times. The chain uses TRBV15 and TRBJ2-3, with 10 bases aligning to TRBD1. Germline CDR1 LNHNV, CDR2 YYDKDF (reference sequence). V lost 1 base, J lost 4 bases, and 2 bases stayed unmatched. This CDR3 is built from 15 residues. The CDR3 nucleotides are TGTGCCACCAGCAGAGTGGGACAGGGGCCAGATACGCAGTATTTT. Its protein is CATSRVGQGPDTQYF.

The chain recombines TRBV7-2 with TRBJ1-2; no clear D. This CDR3 comprises 16 residues. The V end lost 5 bases, the J end lost 5 bases, and 21 bases lay between the germline ends. Germline values: CDR1 SGHTA, CDR2 FQGNSA. The CDR3 DNA sequence: TGTGCCAGCAGCCCCCTCCATGGACCCCGGGTTTATGGCTACACCTTC. Translated: CASSPLHGPRVYGYTF.

In this sample, this clonotype turned up a few times. V and J are TRBV27 and TRBJ2-1; 12 positions agree with TRBD2. V was clipped by 4 bases and J by 9 bases; unmatched bases: 10. Germline V lookup: CDR1 MNHEY, CDR2 SMNVEV (reference sequence). The CDR3 is 16 amino acids. CDR3 coding DNA: TGTGCCAGCAGTTACCCGCTAGCGGGAGGGGTTGGTGAGCAGTTCTTC. This codes for CASSYPLAGGVGEQFF.

V and J are TRBV6-2 or TRBV6-3 and TRBJ1-1; D gene unclear. CDR3 length: 14 amino acids. Looked up from germline, CDR1 is MNHEY and CDR2 is SVGEGT. Trimming stripped 8 bases from V and 4 bases from J, with 17 bases between. The CDR3 DNA reads TGTGCCAGCCTCCGCGGGCAGCGAGGCACTGAAGCTTTCTTT. It is translated as CASLRGQRGTEAFF.

The rearrangement uses TRBV4-3 and TRBJ2-2; possibly TRBD1 for D (6 bases). CDR1 and CDR2 (germline): LGHNA, YSLEER. Trimming removed 0 bases at V and 5 bases at J, with 16 bases between. There are 17 residues in the CDR3. CDR3 amino acids: CASSQDPQGRWTGELFF. The DNA for the CDR3 is TGCGCCAGCAGCCAAGACCCCCAGGGGCGGTGGACCGGGGAGCTGTTTTTT.

This clonotype was counted only a few times. The chain couples TRBV27 to TRBJ2-7, with 11 nucleotides matching TRBD1. The CDR3 has 16 residues. CDR1 is MNHEY and CDR2 is SMNVEV in the germline V gene (reference sequence). V lost 5 bases and J lost 3; bases outside the gene matches: 9. The CDR3 sequence is CASSLTGTGGLYEQYF. DNA of the CDR3: TGTGCCAGCAGTCTGACCGGGACAGGGGGTCTCTACGAGCAGTACTTC.

This clonotype was recorded a few times. The chain couples TRBV18 to TRBJ2-5; 8 nucleotides match TRBD1. In germline, CDR1 is KGHSH, CDR2 LQKENI. Germline trimming cut 5 bases from V and 5 bases from J; bases unmatched to any gene: 10. The CDR3 length is 15 residues. The DNA of the CDR3 is TGTGCCAGCTCATACCCCAGGGGGCAACCGGAGACCCAGTACTTC. Translated: CASSYPRGQPETQYF. The full variable domain, its missing parts supplied by reference TRBV18 and TRBJ2-5, is NAGVMQNPRHLVRRRGQEARLRCSPMKGHSHVYWYRQLPEEGLKFMVYLQKENIIDESGMPKERFSAEFPKEGPSILRIQQVVRGDSAAYFCASSYPRGQPETQYFGPGTRLLVL.

This chain connects TRBV12-3 or TRBV12-4 to TRBJ2-3; 11 bases match TRBD2. This CDR3 is built from 14 residues. CDR3 amino acids: CVCRASGRTDTQYF. The CDR3 coding sequence is TGTGTCTGTCGGGCTAGCGGGAGGACAGATACGCAGTATTTT.

This clonotype was observed a few times. The gene calls are TRBV28 and TRBJ2-1; TRBD2 aligns across 12 bases. The length of the CDR3 is 16 residues. CDR1 is MDHEN and CDR2 is SYDVKM in the germline V gene. Losses at the gene ends were 4 bases for V and 4 bases for J; bases not matched to a gene: 5. This CDR3 is CASSSPSGREYNEQFF. The CDR3 DNA follows: TGTGCCAGCAGTTCCCCTAGCGGGAGGGAATACAATGAGCAGTTCTTC.

The chain joins TRBV7-2 to TRBJ2-1; perhaps TRBD1 as D (5 bases). Trimming pared 4 bases from V and 7 bases from J, leaving 17 bases between. The CDR3 loop spans 15 amino acids. Germline lookup yields CDR1 SGHTA and CDR2 FQGNSA. CDR3 sequence reads: CASSSQLKGQNEQFF. In DNA form, the CDR3 reads TGTGCCAGCAGCTCCCAGCTTAAGGGGCAGAATGAGCAGTTCTTC.